This T cell receptor (beta chain) appears in the sequencing data of a study of CD8 T cells in Susac syndrome. Whole-study results and caveats: The authors acknowledged that their TCR sequencing and HLA analysis involved a relatively small number of individuals.

As regards this clonotype: What it binds is not known.

Looked up from germline, CDR1 is SGDLS and CDR2 is YYNGEE. V lost 4 bases to trimming and J lost 7 bases; unmatched junction nucleotides: 6. The CDR3 covers 16 residues. RNA totalling roughly 0.5 to 1 ug underwent reverse transcription with random hexamers. TCRdb independently ran MiXCR on the immunoSEQ multiplex PCR reads; one entry per CDR3 protein. The table records 130,000 to 150,000 distinct CDR3 sequences, less than 95% of them present only once. This TCR derives from a human donor in good health. The J gene is TRBJ2-2, the V gene TRBV9; TRBD2 matches at 14 bases. Sequencing used CD4+ T cells from PBMCs. The CDR3 sequence is CASSYGLAGGHGELFF. CDR3 coding DNA: TGTGCCAGCAGCTACGGACTAGCGGGAGGCCACGGGGAGCTGTTTTTT.